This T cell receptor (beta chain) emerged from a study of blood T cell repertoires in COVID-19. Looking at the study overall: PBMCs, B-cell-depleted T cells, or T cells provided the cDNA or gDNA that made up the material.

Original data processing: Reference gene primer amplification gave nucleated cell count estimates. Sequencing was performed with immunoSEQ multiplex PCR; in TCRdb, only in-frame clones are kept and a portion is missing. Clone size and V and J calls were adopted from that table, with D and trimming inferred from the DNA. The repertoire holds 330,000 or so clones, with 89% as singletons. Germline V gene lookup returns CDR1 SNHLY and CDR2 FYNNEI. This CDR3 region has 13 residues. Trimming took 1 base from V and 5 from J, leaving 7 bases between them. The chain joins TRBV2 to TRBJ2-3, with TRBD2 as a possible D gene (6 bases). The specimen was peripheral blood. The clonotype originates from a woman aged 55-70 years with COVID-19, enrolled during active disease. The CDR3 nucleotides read TGTGCCAGCAGTGAAGTTAGCGGAGATACGCAGTATTTT. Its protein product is CASSEVSGDTQYF.